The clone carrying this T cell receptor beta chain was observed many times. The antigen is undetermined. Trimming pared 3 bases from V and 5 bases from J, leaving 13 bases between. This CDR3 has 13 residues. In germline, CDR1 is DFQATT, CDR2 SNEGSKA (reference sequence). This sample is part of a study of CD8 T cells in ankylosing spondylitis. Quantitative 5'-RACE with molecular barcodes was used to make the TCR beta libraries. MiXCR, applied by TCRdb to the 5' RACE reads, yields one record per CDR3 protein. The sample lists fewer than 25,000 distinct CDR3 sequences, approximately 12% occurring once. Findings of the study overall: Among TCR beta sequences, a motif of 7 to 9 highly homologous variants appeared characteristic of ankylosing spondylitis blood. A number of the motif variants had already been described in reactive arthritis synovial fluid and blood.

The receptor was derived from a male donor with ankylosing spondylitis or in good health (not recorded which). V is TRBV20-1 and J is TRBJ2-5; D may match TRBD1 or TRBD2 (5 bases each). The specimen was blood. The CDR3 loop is CSASHGEGETQYF. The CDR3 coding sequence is TGCAGTGCTAGTCACGGCGAGGGGGAGACCCAGTACTTC.